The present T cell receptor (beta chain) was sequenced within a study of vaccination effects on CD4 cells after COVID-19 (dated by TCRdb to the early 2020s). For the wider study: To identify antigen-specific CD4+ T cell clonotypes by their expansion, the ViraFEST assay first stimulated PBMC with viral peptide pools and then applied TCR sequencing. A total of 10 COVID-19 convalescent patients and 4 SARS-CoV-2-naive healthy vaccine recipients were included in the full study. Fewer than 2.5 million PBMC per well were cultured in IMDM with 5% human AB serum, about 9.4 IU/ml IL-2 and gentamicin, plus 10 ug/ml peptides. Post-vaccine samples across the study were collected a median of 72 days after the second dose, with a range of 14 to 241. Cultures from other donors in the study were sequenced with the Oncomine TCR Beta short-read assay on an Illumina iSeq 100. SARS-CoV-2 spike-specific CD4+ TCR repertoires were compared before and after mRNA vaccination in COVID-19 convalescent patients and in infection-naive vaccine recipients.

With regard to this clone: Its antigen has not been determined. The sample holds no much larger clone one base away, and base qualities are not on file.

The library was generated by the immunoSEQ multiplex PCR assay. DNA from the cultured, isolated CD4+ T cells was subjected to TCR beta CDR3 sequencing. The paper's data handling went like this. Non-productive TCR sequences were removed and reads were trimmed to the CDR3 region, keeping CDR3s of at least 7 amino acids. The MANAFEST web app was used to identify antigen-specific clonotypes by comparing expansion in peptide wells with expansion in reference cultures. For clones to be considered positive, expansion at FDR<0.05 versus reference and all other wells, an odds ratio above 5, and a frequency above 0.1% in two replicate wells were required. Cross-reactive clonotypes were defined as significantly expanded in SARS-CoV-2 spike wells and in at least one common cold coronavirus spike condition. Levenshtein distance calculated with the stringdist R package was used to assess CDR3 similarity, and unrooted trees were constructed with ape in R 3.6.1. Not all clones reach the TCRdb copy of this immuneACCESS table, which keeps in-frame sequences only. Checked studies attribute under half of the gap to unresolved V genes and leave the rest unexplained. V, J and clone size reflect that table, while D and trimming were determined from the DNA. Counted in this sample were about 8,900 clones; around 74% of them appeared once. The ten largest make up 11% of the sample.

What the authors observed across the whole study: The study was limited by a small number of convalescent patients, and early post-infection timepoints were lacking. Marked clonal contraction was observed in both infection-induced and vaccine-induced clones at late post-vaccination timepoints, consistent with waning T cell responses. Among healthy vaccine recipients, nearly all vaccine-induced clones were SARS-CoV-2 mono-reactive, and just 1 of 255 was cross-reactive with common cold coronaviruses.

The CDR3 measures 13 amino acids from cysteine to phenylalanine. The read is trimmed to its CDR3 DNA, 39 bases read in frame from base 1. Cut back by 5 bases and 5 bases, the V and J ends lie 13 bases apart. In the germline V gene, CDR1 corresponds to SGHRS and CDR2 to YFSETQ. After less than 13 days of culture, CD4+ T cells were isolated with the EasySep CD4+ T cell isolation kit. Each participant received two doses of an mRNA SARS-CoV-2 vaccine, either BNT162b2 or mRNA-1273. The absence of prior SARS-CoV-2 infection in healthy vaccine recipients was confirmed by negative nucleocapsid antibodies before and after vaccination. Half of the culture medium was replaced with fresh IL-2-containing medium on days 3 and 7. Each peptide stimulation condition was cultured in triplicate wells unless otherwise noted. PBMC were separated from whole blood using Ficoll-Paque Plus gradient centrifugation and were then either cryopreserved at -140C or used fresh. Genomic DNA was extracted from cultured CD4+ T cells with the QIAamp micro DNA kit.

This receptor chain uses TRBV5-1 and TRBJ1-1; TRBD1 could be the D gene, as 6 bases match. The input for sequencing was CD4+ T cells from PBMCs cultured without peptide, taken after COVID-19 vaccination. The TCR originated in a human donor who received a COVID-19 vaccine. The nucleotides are TGCGCCAGCAGACAGGGAGTTGAGACTGAAGCTTTCTTT. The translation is CASRQGVETEAFF.